The entry that follows covers one T cell receptor (beta chain) sequence. This specimen belongs to a study of technical replicates of blood from a few donors. V gave up 4 bases and J gave up 5 bases; unmatched junction bases: 9. Germline loops: CDR1 SEHNR, CDR2 FQNEAQ (reference sequence). The CDR3 length is 15 residues. Sequencing was performed with immunoSEQ multiplex PCR; in TCRdb, only in-frame clones are kept and a portion is missing. Of 65,000 to 80,000 clones in the sample, around 94% were seen once. Sequencing was carried out using T cells isolated from PBMCs. The clonotype originates from a human donor in good health. This sequence joins TRBV7-9 and TRBJ2-3; TRBD2 matches 7 bases. The CDR3 region is CASSSLREEGDTQYF. CDR3 DNA sequence: TGTGCCAGCAGCTCGCTCCGGGAGGAGGGAGATACGCAGTATTTT.